This T cell receptor beta chain was documented in a study of T cell responses to AZD1222 COVID-19 vaccine (dated by TCRdb to about 2021). Study-level background: AZD1222 recipients given second doses at about 4 weeks or at about 12 weeks were pooled, since spike-specific TCR depth and breadth were not found to differ between the two schedules. A total of roughly 240 trial participants underwent TCR sequencing, of whom some 210 received two doses of AZD1222 and about 26 received two doses of the MenACWY control vaccine. Trial participants were enrolled by age into 18-55, 56-69 and 70-plus year subgroups, with roughly 150, 30 and 60 TCR-sequenced participants respectively.

The CDR3 regions of human TCRbeta chains were subjected to immunosequencing. The authors processed their data as follows. Repertoire TCRs were matched against a reference library of SARS-CoV-2-specific TCRs generated with the MIRA antigen-specificity platform. Breadth was defined as the fraction of unique TCRs that were SARS-CoV-2-associated, and depth was defined as the fraction of total T cells that were SARS-CoV-2-associated. Each spike-specific TCR was assigned to its reactive spike region and to a CD4 or CD8 class using the MIRA data. Log10-transformed breadth and depth values were compared by one-way ANOVA with Sidak's multiple comparisons tests. In its TCRdb copy, this immuneACCESS table keeps in-frame sequences only and misses some clones. Where compared with another copy, unresolved V genes explain less than half of these, and the others have no known cause. The V and J calls and clone size were taken over from that table, and D and trimming were inferred from the DNA. The sample table lists about 130,000 clones, more than 85% of them with a count of one. The top ten hold under 3.5% of the sample.

Trimming removed 4 bases from V and 5 bases from J; the gene matches leave 13 bases unexplained. There are 17 amino acids in the CDR3, from cysteine to phenylalanine inclusive. Of all the DNA, just the CDR3 is kept, 51 bases in frame from base 1. CDR1 is given as KGHSH and CDR2 as LQKENI, both from the germline V gene. This clone is deemed large (0.1 to 1%). Its antigen specificity is not known. Base qualities are missing; no much larger clone stands one base away. General conclusions and limits of the study: Epitopes outside the regions mutated in the B.1.351 and B.1.1.7 variants were reportedly recognized by nearly half of the unique spike-specific TCRs. Conclusions about previously exposed vaccinees were limited because only a handful of AZD1222 recipients were SARS-CoV-2 seropositive at baseline. Most participants were white British and females outnumbered males, and the authors suggested that clonal diversity may have been underestimated. The 56-69-year group was small, and its depth increase did not reach significance, likely because of low power. The vaccine-associated CD4 TCRs covered the entire spike protein, and the dominant responses fell in regions 160-218 and 743-854. No day 14 peak-response samples were available, so repertoires were characterized only after the peak T cell response. Spike-specific TCR breadth and depth rose significantly after two AZD1222 doses compared with day 0 and with MenACWY recipients.

The time point label, as the study defines it: baseline before first vaccination. Samples from vaccinated people were obtained from the UK trials COV001 and COV002, which included a single-blind randomized controlled phase 2/3 trial of AZD1222 (ChAdOx1 nCoV-19) in healthy adults. For TCRbeta chain sequencing, PBMC samples were collected from trial participants at day 0 and at day 28 after the second dose. The source was peripheral blood, collected on day 0 of AZD1222 vaccination. The V and J genes are TRBV18 and TRBJ1-5; TRBD1 agrees with 8 junctional bases. The origin of this receptor is an adult in good health. The CDR3 in this case is CASSLDREGLLYQPQHF. At the DNA level, the sequence is TGTGCCAGCTCACTGGACAGGGAGGGTCTCCTTTATCAGCCCCAGCATTTT.